The TCR beta chain under discussion was sequenced for a study of CD8+ T cells in alopecia areata. As the sequencing template, cDNA was produced by extracting RNA and reverse transcribing it. Produced via immunoSEQ multiplex PCR; TCRdb's table is partial and in-frame only. This repertoire shows approximately 210,000 clones, around 66% found once; its top ten account for roughly 4.2%. The CDR3 has 13 residues. The germline CDR1 and CDR2 sequences are MNHNY and SVGAGI (reference sequence). Trimming removed 2 bases at V and 3 bases at J, with 7 bases between. Treatment in this sample: oral pan-JAK inhibitor, 5-10 mg twice daily. Collected material from alopecia areata patients comprised lesional scalp punch biopsies and peripheral blood.

The chain is built from TRBV6-6 and TRBJ1-2; D remains unclear. This specimen consisted of CD4+ T cells sorted from blood, obtained at week 4, from a patient treated with tofacitinib. The receptor comes from a human donor with alopecia areata. CDR3 sequence: CASSYASHYGYTF. CDR3 DNA: TGTGCCAGCAGTTACGCCAGCCACTATGGCTACACCTTC.